One sample yielded the 22 T cell receptor beta chains listed below, sequenced in a study of graft-versus-host responses after intestinal transplantation. The method was immunoSEQ multiplex PCR; TCRdb's version includes in-frame clones alone and lacks a portion of them. The sample carries more than 85,000 clones, roughly four fifths recorded once. For these receptors, no antigen is known. The sequenced sample was unstimulated CD4+ T cells sorted from spleen or lymph node cells, obtained before intestinal transplant. These TCRs come from a human donor who received an intestinal transplant.

The chain employs TRBV4-1 and TRBJ2-4, with TRBD2 identical over 8 bases. This CDR3 has 16 residues. The ends lost 6 bases at V and 0 bases at J; junction bases unmatched: 7. CDR1 MGHRA and CDR2 YSYEKL come from the germline V gene. CDR3 bases: TGCGCCAGCAGGGGGTCGCTAGCGGGAGCCAAAAACATTCAGTACTTC. Its translation: CASRGSLAGAKNIQYF.

The rearrangement uses TRBV11-2 and TRBJ1-1; TRBD1 matches 8 bases. V shed 4 bases and J 3 bases; nucleotides not matched to a gene: 7. CDR1 is SGHAT, CDR2 FQNNGV, per germline. The CDR3 has 15 amino acids. DNA for the CDR3: TGTGCCAGCAGCTCGAAGACAGGGGCCCACACTGAAGCTTTCTTT. It translates to CASSSKTGAHTEAFF.

For the CDR3, the DNA is TGTGCCAGTAGTATAGATATAGGCACAGGGGGGCAAGACGGTTATGGCTACACCTTC. Its translation: CASSIDIGTGGQDGYGYTF. The rearrangement joins TRBV19 to TRBJ1-2; 8 bases fit TRBD1. Unmatched junction bases numbered 17, after V lost 0 bases and J lost 5 bases. CDR1 is LNHDA and CDR2 is SQIVND in the germline V gene (reference sequence). This CDR3 is 19 amino acids long.

This rearrangement joins TRBV5-1 to TRBJ2-3; 9 bases line up with TRBD1. The trim removed 0 bases at V and 2 bases at J, leaving 4 bases unmatched. Germline-derived CDR1 and CDR2 are SGHRS and YFSETQ. CDR3 length: 16 residues. CDR3 sequence (DNA): TGCGCCAGCAGCTTGGATGGGACAGGGTCCACAGATACGCAGTATTTT. This codes for CASSLDGTGSTDTQYF.

The chain links TRBV5-1 to TRBJ1-4; D remains ambiguous. Germline CDR1 SGHRS, CDR2 YFSETQ. Between the trimmed V and J ends, which lost 0 bases and 0 bases, there was a span of 3 bases. The CDR3 consists of 14 residues. The CDR3, as DNA: TGCGCCAGCAGCTTGGCAGCAACTAATGAAAAACTGTTTTTT. Amino acid sequence: CASSLAATNEKLFF. The variable domain in full, with the rest retrieved from reference TRBV5-1 and TRBJ1-4, is KAGVTQTPRYLIKTRGQQVTLSCSPISGHRSVSWYQQTPGQGLQFLFEYFSETQRNKGNFPGRFSGRQFSNSRSEMNVSTLELGDSALYLCASSLAATNEKLFFGSGTQLSVL.

The V and J genes are TRBV2 and TRBJ1-5; 7 positions agree with TRBD1. Germline V gene data show CDR1 as SNHLY and CDR2 as FYNNEI. V was clipped by 7 bases and J by 7 bases; unmatched bases: 10. This CDR3 comprises 14 residues. The CDR3 DNA follows: TGTGCCAGCAAACGTGAAGGGGGCCGGCAGCCCCAGCATTTT. Encoded protein: CASKREGGRQPQHF.

A few counts support this clone. The genes are TRBV30 and TRBJ2-5; D call uncertain. This CDR3 comprises 11 residues. Per the germline V gene, CDR1 is GTSNPN and CDR2 is SVGIG (reference sequence). Trimming shortened V by 0 bases and J by 4 bases, and 3 bases separated the two germline ends. CDR3 residues: CAWSVRETQYF. The CDR3 bases are TGTGCCTGGAGTGTTAGAGAGACCCAGTACTTC.

This chain joins TRBV28 and TRBJ2-7; 14 nucleotides line up with TRBD2. The CDR3 covers 16 residues. Germline assignment: CDR1 MDHEN and CDR2 SYDVKM. V lost 5 bases to trimming and J lost 1 base; unmatched junction nucleotides: 4. The CDR3 region is CASSEGTSGRSYEQYF. DNA for the CDR3: TGTGCCAGCAGTGAGGGGACTAGCGGGAGATCCTACGAGCAGTACTTC.

This sequence joins TRBV7-6 and TRBJ2-3; tentative D call: TRBD2 (5 bases). The CDR3 is 16 residues long. The germline V gene has CDR1 SGHVS and CDR2 FNYEAQ. With 4 bases removed from V and 1 base from J, the gap between germline ends came to 15 bases. The CDR3 sequence is CASSSPPGTRTDTQYF. The DNA for the CDR3 is TGTGCCAGCAGCTCCCCCCCGGGAACCCGCACAGATACGCAGTATTTT.

The J gene is TRBJ2-1, the V gene TRBV11-2; possibly TRBD2 for D (5 bases). The ends were cut back, 4 bases at V and 4 bases at J, with 14 bases in the middle. Germline CDR1 reads SGHAT; CDR2 reads FQNNGV. This CDR3 is 15 amino acids long. The CDR3 spells CASSSSRRGYNEQFF. The CDR3 DNA reads as TGTGCCAGCAGCTCTTCCAGACGGGGTTACAATGAGCAGTTCTTC.

The V gene is TRBV7-2, the J gene TRBJ2-1; D unclear. Germline V gene lookup returns CDR1 SGHTA and CDR2 FQGNSA. CDR3 length: 11 amino acids. The V gene lost 5 bases and the J gene lost 8 bases, with 7 bases spanning the gap. CDR3 residues: CASSPLDEQFF. DNA of the CDR3: TGTGCCAGCAGCCCGTTAGATGAGCAGTTCTTC. The full variable domain, rest sourced from reference TRBV7-2 and TRBJ2-1, is GAGVSQSPSNKVTEKGKDVELRCDPISGHTALYWYRQSLGQGLEFLIYFQGNSAPDKSGLPSDRFSAERTGGSVSTLTIQRTQQEDSAVYLCASSPLDEQFFGPGTRLTVL.

Turning to this clone: Other DNA sequences of this sample code for an identical CDR3. This chain connects TRBV18 to TRBJ1-1, with 7 nucleotides matching TRBD1. V lost 3 bases and J lost 3; bases outside the gene matches: 1. CDR1 is KGHSH, CDR2 LQKENI, per germline. The CDR3 is 13 amino acids. The CDR3 region is CASSPGQDTEAFF. The CDR3 region has the DNA TGTGCCAGCTCACCCGGACAGGACACTGAAGCTTTCTTT. Looking up the rest from reference TRBV18 and TRBJ1-1 gives the full variable domain: NAGVMQNPRHLVRRRGQEARLRCSPMKGHSHVYWYRQLPEEGLKFMVYLQKENIIDESGMPKERFSAEFPKEGPSILRIQQVVRGDSAAYFCASSPGQDTEAFFGQGTRLTVV.

The chain links TRBV7-9 to TRBJ1-2; 10 nucleotides agree with TRBD1. V lost 0 bases and J lost 6; bases outside the gene matches: 10. The CDR3 contains 17 residues. Germline CDR1 reads SEHNR; CDR2 reads FQNEAQ (reference sequence). The CDR3 DNA sequence: TGTGCCAGCAGCTTAGCGCCCCAGACAGGGGGCAGGGATGGCTACACCTTC. This translates into CASSLAPQTGGRDGYTF.

This clone has only one observation. V gene TRBV5-8 combines with J gene TRBJ2-1; D unresolved. CDR1 is SGHTS, CDR2 YDEGEE, per germline. CDR3 length equals 16 residues. The V gene lost 0 bases and the J gene lost 2 bases, with 12 bases spanning the gap. CDR3 sequence reads: CASSLVLTPTYNEQFF. Written as DNA, the CDR3 is TGTGCCAGCAGCTTGGTACTAACCCCAACCTACAATGAGCAGTTCTTC.

The J gene is TRBJ2-1, the V gene TRBV2; 8 nucleotides line up with TRBD1. Germline CDR1 is SNHLY and CDR2 is FYNNEI. V shed 6 bases and J 9 bases; nucleotides not matched to a gene: 10. The CDR3 totals 14 residues. CDR3 sequence (DNA): TGTGCCAGCAGCGGGGGACAGGATCGTCGTGAGCAGTTCTTC. Translating it yields CASSGGQDRREQFF.

V gene TRBV2 combines with J gene TRBJ2-3; 7 bases agree with TRBD1. V shed 6 bases, J shed 3 bases, and the junction held 3 bases outside the gene matches. CDR3 length: 13 amino acids. The V gene's germline CDR1 is SNHLY and CDR2 FYNNEI. CDR3: CASSTTGTDTQYF. Written as DNA, the CDR3 is TGTGCCAGCAGCACGACAGGGACAGATACGCAGTATTTT.

The chain is built from TRBV5-4 and TRBJ2-6; 7 bases map to TRBD2. Germline V gives CDR1 SGHNT, CDR2 YYREEE (reference sequence). Trimming at V came to 4 bases and at J to 4 bases, leaving 5 bases not matched to a gene. The CDR3 runs 15 residues. The CDR3 reads CASSPRGGGANVLTF. CDR3 nucleotide sequence: TGTGCCAGCAGCCCTCGGGGAGGGGGGGCCAACGTCCTGACTTTC.

The V gene is TRBV7-8, the J gene TRBJ1-1; 8 bases line up with TRBD1. Per germline, CDR1 SGHVS and CDR2 FQNEAQ. This CDR3 region has 15 residues. J was trimmed by 0 bases and V by 4 bases; bases with no gene match: 4. This chain's CDR3 is CASSWGTGMNTEAFF. The CDR3 coding sequence is TGTGCCAGCAGCTGGGGGACAGGAATGAACACTGAAGCTTTCTTT.

V usage is TRBV7-2 and J usage is TRBJ2-3; D gene unclear. The CDR3 extends over 15 amino acids. CDR1 SGHTA and CDR2 FQGNSA come from the germline V gene. V lost 3 bases to trimming and J lost 4 bases, with 14 bases between them. The CDR3 sequence is CASSFRPLYADTQYF. CDR3 in DNA: TGTGCCAGCAGCTTTCGCCCCCTCTACGCAGATACGCAGTATTTT.

This clone was seen a handful of times. Other nucleotide sequences from this sample produce the same CDR3. The chain combines TRBV30 with TRBJ2-7; D is possibly TRBD1 (6 bases). The CDR3 has 12 residues. The V gene lost 0 bases and the J gene lost 7 bases, with 10 bases spanning the gap. Germline V gene lookup returns CDR1 GTSNPN and CDR2 SVGIG (reference sequence). In nucleotides, the CDR3 is TGTGCCTGGAGTGTATCAGGGGATGAGCAGTACTTC. It specifies CAWSVSGDEQYF.

This clone came up a few times. The chain employs TRBV6-5 and TRBJ1-2, with D possibly TRBD1 on 6 matching bases. Trimming cost V 6 bases and J 4 bases, with 12 bases left between them. The CDR3 totals 13 residues. Germline CDR1 reads MNHEY; CDR2 reads SVGAGI. CDR3 nucleotide sequence: TGTGCCAGCAGCCCCCAGGGGACCTATGGCTACACCTTC. Its translation is CASSPQGTYGYTF.

This clone was observed a few times. At one boundary the junction diverges from the germline segment, which might be a read error. The rearrangement joins TRBV19 to TRBJ2-3; the match to TRBD1 covers 7 bases. CDR3 length equals 13 residues. CDR1 LNHDA and CDR2 SQIVND come from the germline V gene (reference sequence). The CDR3 DNA reads as TGTGCCAGTAGCGGGGACAGCAGAGATACGCAGTATTTT. Protein sequence: CASSGDSRDTQYF. Full variable domain (remainder filled in from reference TRBV19 and TRBJ2-3): DGGITQSPKYLFRKEGQNVTLSCEQNLNHDAMYWYRQDPGQGLRLIYYSQIVNDFQKGDIAEGYSVSREKKESFPLTVTSAQKNPTAFYLCASSGDSRDTQYFGPGTRLTVL.